One and the same sample provided the 19 T cell receptor beta chains below, sequenced in a study of monozygotic twins with inflammatory bowel disease (dated by TCRdb to about 2019). Library creation used 5' RACE. Sequenced using an Illumina HiSeq 2500. The reads went through TCRdb reprocessing, and each CDR3 protein sequence gets one entry with no DNA. The table kept for this sample lists just over 300,000 distinct CDR3 sequences. Clones ranked in the top ten supply less than 6.5% of the sample. The sequencing sample was made of blood. The receptor set was obtained from a human donor with ulcerative colitis or Crohn's disease, or a healthy co-twin of an affected twin (not recorded which).

This chain connects TRBV18 to TRBJ2-3. Germline CDR1 KGHSH, CDR2 LQKENI. The CDR3 loop spans 15 amino acids. The CDR3 spells CASSPQGIQTDTQYF.

The chain carries TRBV20-1 and TRBJ2-5; as DNA is missing, the TRBD2 call by TCRdb cannot be tested. The germline V gene encodes CDR1 DFQATT and CDR2 SNEGSKA (reference sequence). This CDR3 contains 17 residues. CDR3 amino acids: CSARDLGTSGPQETQYF.

The J gene is TRBJ1-6, the V gene TRBV15; TCRdb reports TRBD1, a call that lacks DNA to check it against. Per the germline V gene, CDR1 is LNHNV and CDR2 is YYDKDF (reference sequence). The CDR3 loop spans 15 amino acids. The CDR3 protein is CATSPLTGLNSPLHF.

The rearrangement links TRBV24-1 to TRBJ2-2; TCRdb outputs TRBD2, but without DNA this stays unchecked. CDR1 is KGHDR, CDR2 SFDVKD, per germline. The CDR3 runs to 15 residues. The CDR3 here is CATSDRGVHTGELFF.

The chain combines TRBV20-1 with TRBJ2-7; TCRdb indicates TRBD1, and absent DNA this call remains unverified. This CDR3 has 14 residues. The germline gives CDR1 DFQATT, CDR2 SNEGSKA (reference sequence). Here the CDR3 reads CSASRGTAFYEQYF.

The gene calls are TRBV20-1 and TRBJ2-5; the D gene TCRdb calls, TRBD1, cannot be checked with no DNA. The CDR3 loop spans 14 amino acids. Germline V gene sequence: CDR1 DFQATT, CDR2 SNEGSKA (reference sequence). The CDR3 loop reads CSAKLPWKEETQYF.

This chain links TRBV5-4 with TRBJ2-7; no DNA is available, so the TRBD1 call from TCRdb remains unchecked. Per the germline V gene, CDR1 is SGHNT and CDR2 is YYREEE (reference sequence). CDR3 length: 16 residues. The CDR3 reads CASSRFSAGAGGEQYF.

The gene calls are TRBV12-3 or TRBV12-4 and TRBJ1-3. The CDR3 has 16 residues. CDR3 residues: CASSLSGRASGNTIYF.

The chain couples TRBV3-1 to TRBJ1-5; the TCRdb D gene call, TRBD1, has no DNA to confirm it. Germline V CDR1 and CDR2: LGHDT, YNNKEL (reference sequence). The CDR3 spans 16 residues. CDR3 amino acids: CASSHRDRGSGVPQHF. The entire variable domain, with the rest obtained from reference TRBV3-1 and TRBJ1-5, is as follows: DTAVSQTPKYLVTQMGNDKSIKCEQNLGHDTMYWYKQDSKKFLKIMFSYNNKELIINETVPNRFSPKSPDKAHLNLHINSLELGDSAVYFCASSHRDRGSGVPQHFGDGTRLSIL.

The chain's CDR3 is CASSLGPGQGADETQYF. The V and J genes are TRBV27 and TRBJ2-5; TCRdb's D gene call, TRBD1, goes unchecked for lack of DNA. Germline V lookup: CDR1 MNHEY, CDR2 SMNVEV (reference sequence). The length of the CDR3 is 17 residues.

The gene calls are TRBV5-1 and TRBJ2-2; TCRdb gives TRBD1 as the D gene, but with no DNA this cannot be confirmed. The germline gives CDR1 SGHRS, CDR2 YFSETQ. The CDR3 has 16 amino acids. CDR3 sequence: CASSLRLGGSTGELFF.

This chain joins TRBV3-1 and TRBJ2-3. Germline CDR1 is LGHDT and CDR2 is YNNKEL (reference sequence). This CDR3 is built from 13 residues. The CDR3 protein is CASSQVLTDTQYF.

J is TRBJ2-7 and V is TRBV4-3; checking the TCRdb D call of TRBD1 is not possible without DNA. Germline-derived CDR1 and CDR2 are LGHNA and YSLEER. The CDR3 is 15 residues long. This CDR3 reads CASSQEWQGTYEQYF.

The chain joins TRBV12-3 or TRBV12-4 to TRBJ2-3; TCRdb reports TRBD1, a call that lacks DNA to check it against. The CDR3 spans 15 residues. This chain's CDR3 is CASSPDPSDTDTQYF.

The gene calls are TRBV29-1 and TRBJ1-1; TCRdb calls TRBD1, which cannot be checked without DNA. CDR1 and CDR2 (germline): SQVTM, ANQGSEA. CDR3 length equals 12 residues. CDR3 residues: CSGVPGNTEAFF.

The V gene is TRBV20-1, the J gene TRBJ2-1; the TCRdb D gene call, TRBD2, has no DNA to confirm it. Germline loops: CDR1 DFQATT, CDR2 SNEGSKA (reference sequence). CDR3 length equals 18 residues. The CDR3 sequence: CSARAPGLAGTLHNEQFF.

J is TRBJ1-1 and V is TRBV6-2 or TRBV6-3. Looked up from germline, CDR1 is MNHEY and CDR2 is SVGEGT. There are 16 residues in the CDR3. CDR3 protein: CASSYSRAATNTEAFF.

This chain links TRBV7-2 with TRBJ2-3; the TRBD2 assignment by TCRdb is unverifiable without DNA. The CDR3 sequence is 14 residues long. Germline V lookup: CDR1 SGHTA, CDR2 FQGNSA. The chain's CDR3 is CASSFVAGVDTQYF.

The rearrangement uses TRBV5-1 and TRBJ2-3. The CDR3 runs 13 residues. The germline V gene encodes CDR1 SGHRS and CDR2 YFSETQ. This chain's CDR3 is CASRIVVTDTQYF.